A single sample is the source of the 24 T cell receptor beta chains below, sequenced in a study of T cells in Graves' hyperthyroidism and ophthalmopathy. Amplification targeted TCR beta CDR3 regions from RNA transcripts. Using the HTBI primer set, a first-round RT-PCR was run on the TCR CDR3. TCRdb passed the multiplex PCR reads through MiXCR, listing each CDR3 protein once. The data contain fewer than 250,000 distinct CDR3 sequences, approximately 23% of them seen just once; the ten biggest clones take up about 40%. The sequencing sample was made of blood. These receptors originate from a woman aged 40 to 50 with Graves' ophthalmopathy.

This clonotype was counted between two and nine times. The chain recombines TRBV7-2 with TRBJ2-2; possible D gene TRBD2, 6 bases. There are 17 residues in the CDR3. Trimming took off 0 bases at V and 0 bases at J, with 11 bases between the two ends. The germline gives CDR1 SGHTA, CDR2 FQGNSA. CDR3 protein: CASSLAWGGANTGELFF. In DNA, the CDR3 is TGTGCCAGCAGCTTAGCTTGGGGCGGGGCGAACACCGGGGAGCTGTTTTTT.

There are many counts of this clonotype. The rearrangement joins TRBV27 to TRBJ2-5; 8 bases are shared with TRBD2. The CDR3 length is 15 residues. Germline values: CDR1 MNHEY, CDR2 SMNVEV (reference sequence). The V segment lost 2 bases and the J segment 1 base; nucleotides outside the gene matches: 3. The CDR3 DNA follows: TGTGCCAGCAGTTTAATAGCGGGGACCCAAGAGACCCAGTACTTC. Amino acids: CASSLIAGTQETQYF.

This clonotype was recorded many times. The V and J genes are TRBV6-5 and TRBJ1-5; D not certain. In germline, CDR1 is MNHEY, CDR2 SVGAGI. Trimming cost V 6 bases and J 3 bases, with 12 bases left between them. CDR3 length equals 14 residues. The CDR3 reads CASRRQFDNQPQHF. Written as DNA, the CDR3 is TGTGCCAGCAGACGACAATTCGACAATCAGCCCCAGCATTTT.

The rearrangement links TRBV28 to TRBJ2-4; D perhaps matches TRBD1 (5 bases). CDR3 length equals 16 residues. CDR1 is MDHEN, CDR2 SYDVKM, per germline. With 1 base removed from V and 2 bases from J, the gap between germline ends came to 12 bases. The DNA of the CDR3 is TGTGCCAGCAGTTTATTCGGCAGGGAAACCAAAAACATTCAGTACTTC. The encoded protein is CASSLFGRETKNIQYF.

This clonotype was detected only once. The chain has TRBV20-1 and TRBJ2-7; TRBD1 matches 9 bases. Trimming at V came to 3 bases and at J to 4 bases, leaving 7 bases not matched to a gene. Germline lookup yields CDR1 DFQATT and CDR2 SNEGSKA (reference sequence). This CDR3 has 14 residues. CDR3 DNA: TGCAGTGCTAGGCGCTCCGGGACAGGGTACGAGCAGTACTTC. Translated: CSARRSGTGYEQYF.

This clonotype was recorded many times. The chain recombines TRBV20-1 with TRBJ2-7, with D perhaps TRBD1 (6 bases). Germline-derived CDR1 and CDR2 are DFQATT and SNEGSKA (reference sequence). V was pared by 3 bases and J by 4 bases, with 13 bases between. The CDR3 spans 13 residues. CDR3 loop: CSASRDKAYEQYF. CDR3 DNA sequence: TGCAGTGCTAGCCGGGACAAAGCTTACGAGCAGTACTTC.

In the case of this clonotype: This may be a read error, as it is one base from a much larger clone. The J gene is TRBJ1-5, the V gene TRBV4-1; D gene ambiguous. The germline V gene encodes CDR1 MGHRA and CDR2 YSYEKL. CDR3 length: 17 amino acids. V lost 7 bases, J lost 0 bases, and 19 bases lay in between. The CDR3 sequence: CASISEQVTYSNQPQHF. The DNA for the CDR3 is TGCGCCAGCATCTCCGAGCAGGTCACCTATAGCAATCAGCCCCAGCATTTT.

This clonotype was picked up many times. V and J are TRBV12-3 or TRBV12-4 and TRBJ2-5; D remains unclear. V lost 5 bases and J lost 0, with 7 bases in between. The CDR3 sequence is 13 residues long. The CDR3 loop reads CASSPPYQETQYF. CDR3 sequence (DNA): TGTGCCAGCAGTCCGCCGTACCAAGAGACCCAGTACTTC.

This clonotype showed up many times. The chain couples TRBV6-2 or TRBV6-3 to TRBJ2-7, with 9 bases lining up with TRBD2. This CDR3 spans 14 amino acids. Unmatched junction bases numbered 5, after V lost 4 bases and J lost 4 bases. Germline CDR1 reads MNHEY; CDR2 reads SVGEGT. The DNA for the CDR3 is TGTGCCAGCAGTTTACCGGGACTAGCTTACGAGCAGTACTTC. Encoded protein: CASSLPGLAYEQYF.

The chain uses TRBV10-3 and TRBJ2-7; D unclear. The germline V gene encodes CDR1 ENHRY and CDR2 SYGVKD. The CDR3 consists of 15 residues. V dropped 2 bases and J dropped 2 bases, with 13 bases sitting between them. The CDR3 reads CAISEVHSPPYEQYF. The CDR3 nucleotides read TGTGCCATCAGTGAGGTCCACAGCCCTCCCTACGAGCAGTACTTC.

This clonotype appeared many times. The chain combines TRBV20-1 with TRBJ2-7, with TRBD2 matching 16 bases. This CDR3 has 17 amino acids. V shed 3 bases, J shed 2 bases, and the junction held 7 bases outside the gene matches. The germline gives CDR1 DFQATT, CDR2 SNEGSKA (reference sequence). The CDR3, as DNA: TGCAGTGCTAGCCCGCAGGGACTAGCGGGAGGGGCCTACGAGCAGTACTTC. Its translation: CSASPQGLAGGAYEQYF.

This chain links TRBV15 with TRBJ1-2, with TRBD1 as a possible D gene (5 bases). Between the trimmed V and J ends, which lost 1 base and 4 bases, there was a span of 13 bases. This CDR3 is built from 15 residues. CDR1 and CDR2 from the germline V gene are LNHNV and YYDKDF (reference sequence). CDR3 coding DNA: TGTGCCACCAGCAGAGCCGTTGACAGCCTCTATGGCTACACCTTC. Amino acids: CATSRAVDSLYGYTF.

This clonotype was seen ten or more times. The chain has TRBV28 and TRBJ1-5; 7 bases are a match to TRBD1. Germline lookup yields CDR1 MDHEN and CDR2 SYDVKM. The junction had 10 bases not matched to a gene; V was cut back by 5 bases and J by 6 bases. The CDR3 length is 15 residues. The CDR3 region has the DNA TGTGCCAGCAGTCCTTTGACAGGGTCTGGTCAGCCCCAGCATTTT. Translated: CASSPLTGSGQPQHF.

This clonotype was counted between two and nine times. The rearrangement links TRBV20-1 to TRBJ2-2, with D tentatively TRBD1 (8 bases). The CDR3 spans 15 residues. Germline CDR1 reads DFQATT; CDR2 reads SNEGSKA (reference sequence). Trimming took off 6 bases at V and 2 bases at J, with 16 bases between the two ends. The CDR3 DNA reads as TGCAGTGCCCAGGGGGCTAGCGGCAACACCGGGGAGCTGTTTTTT. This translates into CSAQGASGNTGELFF.

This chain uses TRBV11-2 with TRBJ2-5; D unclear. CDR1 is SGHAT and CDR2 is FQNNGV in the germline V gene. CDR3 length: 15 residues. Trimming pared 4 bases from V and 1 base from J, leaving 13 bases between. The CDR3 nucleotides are TGTGCCAGCAGCTCCATCACAAAGCCCCAAGAGACCCAGTACTTC. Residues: CASSSITKPQETQYF.

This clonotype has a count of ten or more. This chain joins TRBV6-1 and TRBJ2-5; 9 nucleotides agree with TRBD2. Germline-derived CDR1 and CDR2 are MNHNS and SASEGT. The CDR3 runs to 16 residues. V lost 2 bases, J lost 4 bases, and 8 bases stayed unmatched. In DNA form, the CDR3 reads TGTGCCAGCAGTGAAACCGTAGCGGGAGTTGGAGAGACCCAGTACTTC. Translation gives CASSETVAGVGETQYF.

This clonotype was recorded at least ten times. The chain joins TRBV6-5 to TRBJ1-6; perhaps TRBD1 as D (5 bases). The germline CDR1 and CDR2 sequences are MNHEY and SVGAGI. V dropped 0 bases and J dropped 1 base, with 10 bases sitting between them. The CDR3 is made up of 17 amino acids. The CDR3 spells CASSYSGGVSYNSPLHF. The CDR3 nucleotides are TGTGCCAGCAGTTACTCGGGAGGGGTTTCCTATAATTCACCCCTCCACTTT.

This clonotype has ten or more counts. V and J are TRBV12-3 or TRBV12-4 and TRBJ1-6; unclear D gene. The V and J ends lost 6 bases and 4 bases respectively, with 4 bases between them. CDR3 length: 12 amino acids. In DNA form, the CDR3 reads TGTGCCAGCAGGCTTTATAATTCACCCCTCCACTTT. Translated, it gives CASRLYNSPLHF.

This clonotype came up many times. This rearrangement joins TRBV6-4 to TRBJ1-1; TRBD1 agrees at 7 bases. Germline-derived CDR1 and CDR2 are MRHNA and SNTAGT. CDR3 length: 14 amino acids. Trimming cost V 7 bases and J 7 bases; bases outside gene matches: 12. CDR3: CASNHPGTDYEAFF. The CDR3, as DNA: TGTGCCAGCAACCATCCTGGGACAGATTATGAAGCTTTCTTT.

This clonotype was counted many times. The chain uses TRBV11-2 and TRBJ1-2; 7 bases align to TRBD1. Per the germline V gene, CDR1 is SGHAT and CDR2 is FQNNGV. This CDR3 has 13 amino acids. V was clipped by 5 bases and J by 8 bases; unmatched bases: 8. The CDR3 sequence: CASSPTGSGGYTF. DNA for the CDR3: TGTGCCAGCAGCCCGACAGGGTCCGGGGGCTACACCTTC.

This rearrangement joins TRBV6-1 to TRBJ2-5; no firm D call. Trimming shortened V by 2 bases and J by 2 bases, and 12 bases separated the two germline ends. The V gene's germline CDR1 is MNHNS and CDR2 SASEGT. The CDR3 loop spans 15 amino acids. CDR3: CASSESRAPQETQYF. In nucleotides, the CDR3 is TGTGCCAGCAGTGAAAGCCGGGCCCCACAAGAGACCCAGTACTTC.

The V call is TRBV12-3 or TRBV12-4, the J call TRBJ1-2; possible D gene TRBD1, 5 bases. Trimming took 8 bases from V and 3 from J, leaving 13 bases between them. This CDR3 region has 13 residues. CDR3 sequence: CASGDGTYYGYTF. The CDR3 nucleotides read TGTGCCAGCGGGGACGGAACTTACTATGGCTACACCTTC.

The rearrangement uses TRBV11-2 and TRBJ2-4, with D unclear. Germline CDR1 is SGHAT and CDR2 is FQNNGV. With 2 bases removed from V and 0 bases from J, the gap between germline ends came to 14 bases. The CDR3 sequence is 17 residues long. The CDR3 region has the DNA TGTGCCAGCAGCTTAAGTAGTTGGGGTCTAGCCAAAAACATTCAGTACTTC. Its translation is CASSLSSWGLAKNIQYF.

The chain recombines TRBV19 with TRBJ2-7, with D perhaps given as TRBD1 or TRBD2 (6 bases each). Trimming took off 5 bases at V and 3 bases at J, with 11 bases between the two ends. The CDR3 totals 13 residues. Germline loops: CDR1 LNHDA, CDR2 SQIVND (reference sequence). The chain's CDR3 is CASSVRGGYEQYF. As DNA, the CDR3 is TGTGCCAGTAGTGTCAGGGGAGGCTACGAGCAGTACTTC. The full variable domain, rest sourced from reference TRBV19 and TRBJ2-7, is DGGITQSPKYLFRKEGQNVTLSCEQNLNHDAMYWYRQDPGQGLRLIYYSQIVNDFQKGDIAEGYSVSREKKESFPLTVTSAQKNPTAFYLCASSVRGGYEQYFGPGTRLTVT.